This T cell receptor beta chain was identified during a study of beta chain features in type 1 diabetes. cDNA synthesis used the whole RNA isolate, giving expressed TCRB sequences. Here immunoSEQ multiplex PCR was the method, and the copy in TCRdb shows in-frame clones only, minus some. This sample has 630,000 or so clones, with more than 12% found just once. Only one heparinised blood draw was taken per donor, and its volume averaged about 120 mL. Markers CD45RO/CCR7/CD25/CD127/CD95/CD27 served to sort CD4+ naive, central memory, regulatory and stem cell-like memory cells. Remarks on this clone: Antigen unknown. In the same sample, other DNA sequences code for this CDR3.

Study-level results: Within each of all four CD4+ subsets, Type 1 diabetes patients had TCRB CDR3s that were moderately but significantly shorter.

V gave up 5 bases and J gave up 0 bases, with 0 bases separating them. Looked up from germline, CDR1 is SGHAT and CDR2 is FQDESV (reference sequence). The CDR3 has 11 residues. The sequence was collected from a man between 18 and 29 years old with type 1 diabetes. What was sequenced was naive CD4+ T cells from blood. V gene TRBV11-1 combines with J gene TRBJ2-3; D is undetermined. CDR3 in amino acids: CASSSTDTQYF. CDR3 coding DNA: TGTGCCAGCAGCAGCACAGATACGCAGTATTTT.